The present T cell receptor (beta chain) was sequenced within a study of technical replicates of blood from several donors. The CDR3 has 17 residues. Germline lookup yields CDR1 SGHTA and CDR2 FQGTGA. Germline trimming cut 3 bases from V and 9 bases from J; bases unmatched to any gene: 12. Generated by immunoSEQ multiplex PCR, the TCRdb table keeps only in-frame clones and is missing some. The sample yields under 85,000 clones, around 87% seen once. This receptor was taken from a human donor in good health. Some clones in this sample may be carry-over from other donors' samples. The chain carries TRBV7-3 and TRBJ2-3; 13 positions agree with TRBD2. Input material: PBMCs. The DNA for the CDR3 is TGTGCCAGCAGCTTCTTCCCTTTGACTAGCGGGAGGCGCACGCAGTATTTT. This encodes CASSFFPLTSGRRTQYF.